A single sample is the source of the 9 T cell receptor beta chains below, sequenced in a study of CD8+ T cells in alopecia areata. Treatment: oral pan-JAK inhibitor, 5-10 mg twice daily. As the sequencing template, cDNA was produced by extracting RNA and reverse transcribing it. Data came from immunoSEQ multiplex PCR; TCRdb stores just in-frame clones and leaves some out. The sample contains 190,000 or so clones, roughly 62% of which appear only once. Source: CD8+ T cells sorted from blood, taken at week 24, from a patient treated with tofacitinib. These receptors came from a human donor with alopecia areata.

The chain uses TRBV6-6 and TRBJ2-7, with no clear D. The CDR3 runs 15 residues. The V and J ends lost 2 bases and 4 bases respectively, with 15 bases between them. Germline loops: CDR1 MNHNY, CDR2 SVGAGI (reference sequence). The CDR3 reads CASSYTVGLGYEQYF. The CDR3 DNA reads as TGTGCCAGCAGTTACACGGTCGGCCTGGGGTACGAGCAGTACTTC.

A few counts support this clone. The chain uses TRBV6-5 and TRBJ2-3, with TRBD1 matching 8 bases. The V and J ends lost 2 bases and 13 bases, in that order; junction bases with no gene match: 11. Germline V lookup: CDR1 MNHEY, CDR2 SVGAGI. The CDR3 is 14 residues long. The chain's CDR3 is CASSYPGTGQHKYF. The CDR3, as DNA: TGTGCCAGCAGTTACCCGGGGACAGGCCAGCACAAGTATTTT.

The rearrangement joins TRBV5-6 to TRBJ1-5; D uncertain. V was shortened by 0 bases and J by 0 bases, with 10 bases between the two germline ends. This CDR3 spans 16 amino acids. Germline CDR1 reads SGHDT; CDR2 reads YYEEEE. The CDR3 DNA is TGTGCCAGCAGCTTGGGCCTGGGCCTTAGCAATCAGCCCCAGCATTTT. Its translation: CASSLGLGLSNQPQHF.

The rearrangement links TRBV4-1 to TRBJ1-2; 8 nucleotides line up with TRBD1. Unmatched junction bases numbered 16, after V lost 0 bases and J lost 4 bases. CDR3 length: 19 residues. CDR1 and CDR2 (germline): MGHRA, YSYEKL. The CDR3 region has the DNA TGCGCCAGCAGCCAAGATCCGGGGACAGGTTTAGGCTTTGGCTATGGCTACACCTTC. Protein sequence: CASSQDPGTGLGFGYGYTF.

This chain links TRBV4-1 with TRBJ1-5; D uncertain. The CDR3 runs to 14 residues. Germline V CDR1 and CDR2: MGHRA, YSYEKL. V lost 4 bases and J 3 bases, leaving 10 bases between the germline ends. The CDR3 sequence is CASSRGVYNQPQHF. CDR3 DNA: TGCGCCAGCAGCCGTGGAGTCTACAATCAGCCCCAGCATTTT.

The V and J genes are TRBV30 and TRBJ2-5; D ambiguous. The ends were cut back, 1 base at V and 2 bases at J, with 5 bases in the middle. This CDR3 is built from 12 residues. CDR1 and CDR2 (germline): GTSNPN, SVGIG (reference sequence). The CDR3 region is CAWSEQQETQYF. CDR3 DNA: TGTGCCTGGAGTGAACAGCAAGAGACCCAGTACTTC.

J is TRBJ2-5 and V is TRBV7-3; 8 bases match TRBD1. Germline CDR1 is SGHTA and CDR2 is FQGTGA. V dropped 2 bases and J dropped 2; count of bases not matched to a gene: 1. The length of the CDR3 is 14 residues. The CDR3 loop reads CASSLGDRQETQYF. The CDR3 DNA reads TGTGCCAGCAGCTTAGGGGACAGGCAAGAGACCCAGTACTTC.

This clone was seen a handful of times. This chain links TRBV29-1 with TRBJ2-7, with unresolved D. The V end lost 7 bases, the J end lost 1 base, and 14 bases lay between the germline ends. There are 13 residues in the CDR3. Germline V CDR1 and CDR2: SQVTM, ANQGSEA. CDR3 residues: CSARMVESYEQYF. CDR3 coding DNA: TGCAGCGCCAGGATGGTGGAATCCTACGAGCAGTACTTC.

The CDR3 loop is CASSPGQGSEAFF. Written as DNA, the CDR3 is TGTGCCAGCAGCCCTGGACAGGGAAGTGAAGCTTTCTTT. The chain uses TRBV5-6 and TRBJ1-1, with 8 bases that match TRBD1. The CDR3 sequence is 13 residues long. Germline CDR1 SGHDT, CDR2 YYEEEE. Unmatched junction bases numbered 6, after V lost 4 bases and J lost 7 bases.